This paragraph covers one TCR beta chain sequence. TCRdb reprocessed the 5' RACE reads with MiXCR, giving one entry per CDR3 protein. The data contain 300,000 to 350,000 distinct CDR3 sequences, about 20% of them singletons. The data were obtained in a study of CD8 T cells in ankylosing spondylitis. Looked up from germline, CDR1 is ENHRY and CDR2 is SYGVKD. Deletions cut 2 bases from V and 6 bases from J, with 12 bases between. The CDR3 sequence is 14 residues long. Sequenced sample: blood, either unsorted or a sorted T cell fraction (not recorded which). The J gene is TRBJ2-3, the V gene TRBV10-3; D may be TRBD2 (5 bases). The clonotype was recovered from a female donor with ankylosing spondylitis or in good health (not recorded which). DNA of the CDR3: TGTGCCATCAGTGAGGGAGCGGACCGCGATACGCAGTATTTT. As protein: CAISEGADRDTQYF.